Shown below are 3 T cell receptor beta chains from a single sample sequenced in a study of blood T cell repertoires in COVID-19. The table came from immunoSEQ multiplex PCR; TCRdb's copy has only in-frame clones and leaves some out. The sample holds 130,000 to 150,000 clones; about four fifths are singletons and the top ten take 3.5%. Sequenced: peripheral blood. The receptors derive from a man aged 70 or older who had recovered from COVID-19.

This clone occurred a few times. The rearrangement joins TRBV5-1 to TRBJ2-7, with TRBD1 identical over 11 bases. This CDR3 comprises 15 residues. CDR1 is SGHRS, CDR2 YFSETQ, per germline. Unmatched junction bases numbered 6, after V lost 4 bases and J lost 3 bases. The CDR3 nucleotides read TGCGCCAGCAGCATTGGGACAGGGGGAAGCTACGAGCAGTACTTC. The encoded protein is CASSIGTGGSYEQYF. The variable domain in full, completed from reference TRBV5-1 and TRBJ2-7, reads KAGVTQTPRYLIKTRGQQVTLSCSPISGHRSVSWYQQTPGQGLQFLFEYFSETQRNKGNFPGRFSGRQFSNSRSEMNVSTLELGDSALYLCASSIGTGGSYEQYFGPGTRLTVT.

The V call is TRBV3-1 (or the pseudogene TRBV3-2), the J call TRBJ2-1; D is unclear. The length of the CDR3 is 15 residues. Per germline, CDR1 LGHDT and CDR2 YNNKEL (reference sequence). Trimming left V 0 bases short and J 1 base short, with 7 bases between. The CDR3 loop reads CASSQELPSYNEQFF. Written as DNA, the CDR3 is TGTGCCAGCAGCCAAGAACTCCCATCCTACAATGAGCAGTTCTTC.

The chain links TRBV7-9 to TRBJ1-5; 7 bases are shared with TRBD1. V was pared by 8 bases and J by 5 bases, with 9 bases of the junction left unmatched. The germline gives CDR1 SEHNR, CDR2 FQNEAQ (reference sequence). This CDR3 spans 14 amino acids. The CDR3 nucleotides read TGTGCCAGCGGGTATACAGGGGATCATCAGCCCCAGCATTTT. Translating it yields CASGYTGDHQPQHF.